The 10 T cell receptor delta chains below come from one sample, sequenced in a study of DNA immune sequencing with unique molecular identifiers. All 8 TRDV and 4 TRDJ genes were targeted in 32-plex amplification of genomic DNA. A 12-nucleotide UMI was added during 2 to 4 barcoding PCR cycles before adapter PCR. TCRdb reprocessed the multiplex PCR reads through CATT. The sample shows 2,000 to 2,500 delta-chain clones, 11% to 15% of them seen only once. Input material: gamma-delta T cells enriched from blood buffy coat, or unenriched PBMCs (not recorded which). The receptor source for this set is a human donor in good health.

A few counts support this clone. This likely reflects a read error, since a far larger clone is one base away. Other DNA sequences within the sample encode an identical CDR3. The V and J genes are TRDV2 and TRDJ3; 7 bases are a match to TRDD3. CDR1 GEAIGNYY and CDR2 EKD come from the germline V gene. The CDR3 loop spans 20 amino acids. The CDR3 DNA sequence: TGTGCCTGTGACACGGGAAGCCTGGGGGTCGGCTCCTGGGACACCCGTCAGATGTTTTTC. This sequence encodes CACDTGSLGVGSWDTRQMFF.

With regard to this clone: TCRdb's listed protein matches a much larger clone and diverges from this DNA's translation at residue 12, likely through a read error; the protein shown comes from the DNA. V usage is TRDV2 and J usage is TRDJ1; 10 bases match TRDD3. Germline V lookup: CDR1 GEAIGNYY, CDR2 EKD. The CDR3 is 18 amino acids. V lost 3 bases and J lost 0; bases outside the gene matches: 12. In DNA, the CDR3 is TGTGCCTGTGACGCTATTAGTACTGGGGGATTCCACACCGATAAACTCATCTTT. This translates into CACDAISTGGFHTDKLIF.

This clone was found a few times. The TCRdb record carries a much larger clone's protein, which differs from this DNA's translation at residue 5; a read error is the likely cause, and the protein listed here is the DNA translation. CDR3 sequence (DNA): TGTGCCTGTGACCCCGTACTGGGGGATACGGGCTCCTGGGACACCCGACAGATGTTTTTC. This sequence encodes CACDPVLGDTGSWDTRQMFF. V gene TRDV2 combines with J gene TRDJ3, with 13 nucleotides matching TRDD3. The CDR3 totals 20 residues. With 3 bases clipped from V and 0 bases from J, the junction kept 7 bases outside the gene matches. In germline, CDR1 is GEAIGNYY, CDR2 EKD.

The table lists this clone with a count of one. A much larger clone is a single base away; this may be a read error. Other DNA sequences of this sample code for an identical CDR3. The CDR3 DNA is TGTGCTCTTGGACTACCGGTGCCTTCCTACGGACGTGGGGTAGGGGGGGATACTGCTGATAAACTCATCTTT. Residues: CALGLPVPSYGRGVGGDTADKLIF. This rearrangement joins TRDV1 to TRDJ1, with D tentatively TRDD2 or TRDD3 (9 bases each). The J gene is not listed in TCRdb, so it was assigned here from a DNA match to germline. The CDR3 consists of 24 residues. Germline V CDR1 and CDR2: TSWWSYY, QGS. Trimming pared 6 bases from V and 5 bases from J, leaving 46 bases between.

The J gene was identified as TRDJ1, and no V gene was called; the D call in the table, TRDD3, was not verified against the DNA. The CDR3 is made up of 22 amino acids. The CDR3 sequence is CACVIFLPSGWGIRQYTDKLIF. The CDR3 DNA is TGTGCCTGTGTCATTTTCCTACCCTCAGGGTGGGGGATACGCCAGTACACCGATAAACTCATCTTT.

This clone was recorded a few times. A far bigger clonotype differs at one base, so this is likely a read error. The same CDR3 is also encoded by other DNA sequences in this sample. The CDR3 region has the DNA TGCGCCTGTGACACATCGCCCCCCTCCTGGGACACCCGACAGATGTTTTTC. Its protein product is CACDTSPPSWDTRQMFF. The chain links TRDV2 to TRDJ3; D gene unclear. This CDR3 contains 17 residues. CDR1 and CDR2 (germline): GEAIGNYY, EKD.

This clone ranks as large. The rearrangement uses TRDV2 and TRDJ1; D gene uncertain. The CDR3 has 14 residues. V was shortened by 2 bases and J by 0 bases, with 9 bases between the two germline ends. Germline CDR1 reads GEAIGNYY; CDR2 reads EKD. The CDR3 protein is CACDSLVYTDKLIF. The CDR3 DNA reads TGTGCCTGTGACAGTCTAGTGTACACCGATAAACTCATCTTT.

This clone is deemed medium-sized. The chain carries TRDV2 and TRDJ3; D remains ambiguous. The germline gives CDR1 GEAIGNYY, CDR2 EKD. This CDR3 has 15 residues. V lost 3 bases to trimming and J lost 1 base, with 6 bases between them. The CDR3 DNA reads as TGTGCCTGTGACGACCTTTCCTGGGACACCCGACAGATGTTTTTC. Amino acid sequence: CACDDLSWDTRQMFF.

Points on this clone: This DNA's translation differs at residue 9 from TCRdb's protein, which comes from a much larger clone; a read error is likely, and the protein shown is translated from the DNA. The genes are TRDV2 and TRDJ1, with TRDD3 identical over 8 bases. This CDR3 has 17 residues. V dropped 0 bases and J dropped 2; count of bases not matched to a gene: 10. In germline, CDR1 is GEAIGNYY, CDR2 EKD. Written as DNA, the CDR3 is TGTGCCTGTGACACCGTTGGGGGATGCGCTGGGACCGATAAACTCATCTTT. This codes for CACDTVGGCAGTDKLIF.

Note on this clone: The translation of this DNA and the TCRdb protein of a much larger clone differ at residue 10, probably owing to a read error; the protein shown here is translated from the DNA. CDR3 amino acids: CAGYLTGGYGADKLIF. For the CDR3, the DNA is TGTGCCGGGTACCTGACTGGGGGATACGGGGCCGATAAACTCATCTTT. This chain joins TRDV2 and TRDJ1; 13 bases are a match to TRDD3. The CDR3 extends over 16 amino acids. V shed 9 bases, J shed 3 bases, and the junction held 12 bases outside the gene matches. The V gene's germline CDR1 is GEAIGNYY and CDR2 EKD.